This is a list of T cell receptor beta chains from one sample in a study of control samples from healthy donors and cancer patients. The repertoire was sequenced with immunoSEQ multiplex PCR; TCRdb's copy has only in-frame clones and lacks some. The sample lists around 180,000 clones; around 88% were seen once. Sequenced material: blood. These receptor sequences come from a woman in her thirties in good health. The CDR3 runs from the conserved cysteine through the conserved F or W. D genes are given only for firm matches. A row's size may be missing; if present it is once, few, many or a size class.

size,V,J,D,CDR3,DNA
.,TRBV7-9,TRBJ1-2,.,CASSLAGTESHYGYTF,TGTGCCAGCAGCTTGGCCGGGACCGAGTCCCACTATGGCTACACCTTC
few,TRBV18,TRBJ1-1,TRBD1,CASSPLERQGWMNTEAFF,TGTGCCAGCTCACCCCTAGAGAGACAGGGATGGATGAACACTGAAGCTTTCTTT
.,TRBV21-1,TRBJ2-7,.,CASSDPWGCDEQYF,TGTGCCAGCAGCGATCCCTGGGGATGTGACGAGCAGTACTTC
.,TRBV9,TRBJ2-1,.,CASSEAPRGDEQFF,TGTGCCAGCAGCGAGGCACCGCGTGGCGATGAGCAGTTCTTC
.,TRBV6-1,TRBJ2-1,TRBD2,CASSEVWEGEQFF,TGTGCCAGCAGTGAAGTATGGGAGGGTGAGCAGTTCTTC
few,TRBV29-1,TRBJ2-1,TRBD2,CSVATSGGGVEQFF,TGCAGCGTCGCTACTAGCGGGGGGGGAGTCGAGCAGTTCTTC
.,TRBV2,TRBJ2-3,.,CASSSFRAAGDTQYF,TGTGCCAGCAGTTCATTCAGGGCCGCGGGGGATACGCAGTATTTT
.,TRBV28,TRBJ2-2,.,CASSFMDPWNTGELFF,TGTGCCAGCAGTTTTATGGACCCCTGGAACACCGGGGAGCTGTTTTTT
.,TRBV5-5,TRBJ1-4,.,CASNPLGGNEKLFF,TGTGCCAGCAACCCCCTGGGGGGTAATGAAAAACTGTTTTTT
.,TRBV5-6,TRBJ2-5,.,CASSLVWAGELETQYF,TGTGCCAGCAGCTTGGTTTGGGCAGGGGAATTAGAGACCCAGTACTTC
.,TRBV2,TRBJ2-1,TRBD2,CASRGLAVYNEQFF,TGTGCCAGCAGGGGACTAGCAGTTTACAATGAGCAGTTCTTC
.,TRBV18,TRBJ2-5,TRBD2,CASSPAASGARGGTQYF,TGTGCCAGCTCACCAGCGGCTAGCGGGGCGCGTGGAGGGACCCAGTACTTC
.,TRBV19,TRBJ2-4,TRBD2,CASSTPESSSGTKNIQYF,TGTGCCAGTAGTACTCCCGAGTCGTCTAGCGGGACCAAAAACATTCAGTACTTC
.,TRBV6-6,TRBJ2-7,.,CASSYSRGYEQYF,TGTGCCAGCAGTTACTCAAGAGGCTACGAGCAGTACTTC
.,TRBV6-5,TRBJ2-1,TRBD2,CASSYSGGGALSEQFF,TGTGCCAGCAGTTACTCGGGCGGGGGGGCCCTGAGTGAGCAGTTCTTC
.,TRBV18,TRBJ2-2,.,CASSLDGHARDGELFF,TGTGCCAGCTCACTGGACGGACACGCCCGTGACGGGGAGCTGTTTTTT
.,TRBV19,TRBJ1-5,TRBD1,CASSFAGQRVGNQPQHF,TGTGCCAGTAGCTTCGCGGGACAGAGGGTGGGCAATCAGCCCCAGCATTTT
.,TRBV15,TRBJ1-2,.,CATSRDRQDYGYTF,TGTGCCACCAGCAGAGACCGGCAGGACTATGGCTACACCTTC
.,TRBV7-8,TRBJ2-1,.,CASSQGRDGEQFF,TGTGCCAGCAGCCAAGGTAGGGATGGTGAGCAGTTCTTC
.,TRBV6-2/TRBV6-3,TRBJ2-7,.,CASSYYRDADHRGNEQYF,TGTGCCAGCAGTTACTACCGGGACGCAGATCACAGAGGGAACGAGCAGTACTTC
.,TRBV6-5,TRBJ1-2,.,CASSPPGGYGYTF,TGTGCCAGCAGCCCACCCGGTGGGTATGGCTACACCTTC
.,TRBV15,TRBJ1-1,.,CATRDVGLSTEAFF,TGTGCCACCCGAGATGTGGGGTTATCCACTGAAGCTTTCTTT
.,TRBV19,TRBJ2-7,TRBD1,CASSPGQSPYEQYF,TGTGCCAGTAGCCCGGGACAGAGCCCCTACGAGCAGTACTTC
.,TRBV5-4,TRBJ2-2,TRBD2,CASSLGLAGEPGELFF,TGTGCCAGCAGCCTGGGACTAGCGGGAGAGCCCGGGGAGCTGTTTTTT
.,TRBV27,TRBJ2-2,TRBD1,CASSLAGQGNSGELFF,TGTGCCAGCAGTTTAGCGGGACAGGGCAATTCCGGGGAGCTGTTTTTT
.,TRBV3-1/TRBV3-2,TRBJ1-2,.,CASSPGTALLYGYTF,TGTGCCAGCAGCCCGGGGACCGCGCTCCTCTATGGCTACACCTTC
few,TRBV27,TRBJ1-4,.,CASRGAFEYEKLFF,TGTGCCAGTAGAGGGGCTTTCGAGTATGAAAAACTGTTTTTT
.,TRBV5-1,TRBJ2-3,.,CASSRTDGSSTQYF,TGCGCCAGCAGTCGGACAGACGGATCAAGTACGCAGTATTTT
.,TRBV10-3,TRBJ1-4,.,CAISEGQEGEKLFF,TGTGCCATCAGTGAAGGGCAGGAGGGGGAAAAACTGTTTTTT